This T cell receptor (beta chain) was identified during a study of blood T cell repertoires in COVID-19. In assigning cohorts, the study relied on participant-reported clinical history. This clone has just one count. The CDR3 is made up of 18 amino acids. Trimming took 3 bases from V and 0 from J; bases not matched to a gene: 11. Germline assignment: CDR1 SEHNR and CDR2 FQNEAQ (reference sequence). Study processing details: Scientists estimated how many nucleated cells there were by amplifying reference gene primers. Clones were sequenced by immunoSEQ multiplex PCR, and TCRdb holds only the in-frame ones, with some missing. For V, J and clone size, that table is used; D and trimming come from the DNA. Among about 320,000 clones listed, 70% to 90% were seen once.

The TCR was taken from a woman aged 30 to 39 who had recovered from COVID-19. Sequenced: PBMCs or T cells enriched from blood (not recorded which). V and J are TRBV7-9 and TRBJ1-3, with 7 bases identical to TRBD1. CDR3 protein: CASSFGPVTGPSGNTIYF. The CDR3 DNA reads TGTGCCAGCAGCTTCGGGCCGGTGACAGGGCCCTCTGGAAACACCATATATTTT. The full variable domain, in which reference TRBV7-9 and TRBJ1-3 provide the parts outside the CDR3, is DTGVSQNPRHKITKRGQNVTFRCDPISEHNRLYWYRQTLGQGPEFLTYFQNEAQLEKSRLLSDRFSAERPKGSFSTLEIQRTEQGDSAMYLCASSFGPVTGPSGNTIYFGEGSWLTVV.